The 7 T cell receptor beta chains reported below all come from one sample, sequenced in a study of identical twins. TCRdb re-called the 5' RACE reads with MiXCR, one entry per CDR3 protein. The sample yields 700,000 to 950,000 distinct CDR3 sequences, around an eighth seen once. This sample was also put to use in a study of yellow fever vaccine responses in identical twins.

Sample: PBMCs. The source of these receptors is a woman aged 18-29 years in good health.

The table lists this clonotype with many counts. J is TRBJ2-7 and V is TRBV5-1; perhaps TRBD1 as D (5 bases). CDR3 length equals 14 residues. Germline lookup yields CDR1 SGHRS and CDR2 YFSETQ. With 2 bases removed from V and 1 base from J, the gap between germline ends came to 10 bases. Here the CDR3 reads CASSFQDTSYEQYV. As DNA, the CDR3 is TGCGCCAGCAGCTTCCAGGACACTTCCTACGAGCAGTACGTC.

V and J are TRBV7-3 and TRBJ2-1, with D maybe TRBD2 (5 bases). Trimming pared 3 bases from V and 6 bases from J, leaving 15 bases between. The CDR3 has 15 residues. Germline loops: CDR1 SGHTA, CDR2 FQGTGA. The CDR3 region is CASSFNALATNEQFF. For the CDR3, the DNA is TGTGCCAGCAGCTTCAACGCGCTAGCAACCAATGAGCAGTTCTTC.

Many counts were recorded for this clonotype. This chain links TRBV12-3 or TRBV12-4 with TRBJ1-2; D ambiguous. The CDR3 length is 12 residues. Trimming stripped 1 base from V and 4 bases from J, with 4 bases between. CDR3 protein: CASSLGIYGYTF. CDR3 DNA: TGTGCCAGCAGTTTAGGGATCTATGGCTACACCTTC.

V gene TRBV7-8 combines with J gene TRBJ2-1, with 11 bases aligning to TRBD2. Germline V gene sequence: CDR1 SGHVS, CDR2 FQNEAQ. The CDR3 extends over 17 amino acids. V gave up 5 bases and J gave up 5 bases; unmatched junction bases: 11. The CDR3 sequence is CASSPFSGTSGNNEQFF. For the CDR3, the DNA is TGTGCCAGCAGCCCGTTTTCCGGGACTAGCGGTAACAATGAGCAGTTCTTC.

V gene TRBV20-1 combines with J gene TRBJ1-5, with D unresolved. The germline gives CDR1 DFQATT, CDR2 SNEGSKA (reference sequence). The CDR3 consists of 16 residues. Deletions cut 1 base from V and 2 bases from J, with 15 bases between. CDR3 region: CSARVGLLRGNQPQHF. The CDR3 region has the DNA TGCAGTGCTAGAGTCGGGCTCCTAAGGGGCAATCAGCCCCAGCATTTT.

This clonotype was seen a few times. J is TRBJ2-1 and V is TRBV18, with D possibly TRBD1 on 5 matching bases. Germline CDR1 KGHSH, CDR2 LQKENI. The CDR3 spans 15 residues. Trimming cost V 0 bases and J 6 bases, with 12 bases left between them. DNA for the CDR3: TGTGCCAGCTCACCACCAGGTCGACAGTCCAATGAGCAGTTCTTC. Translating gives CASSPPGRQSNEQFF.

CDR3 protein: CASSGDGKNIQYF. The CDR3 DNA follows: TGTGCCAGCTCAGGGGACGGAAAAAACATTCAGTACTTC. This rearrangement joins TRBV18 to TRBJ2-4; D is tentatively TRBD1 or TRBD2 (5 bases each). Looked up from germline, CDR1 is KGHSH and CDR2 is LQKENI. Trimming took off 5 bases at V and 4 bases at J, with 9 bases between the two ends. The CDR3 is 13 amino acids.